This TCR beta chain was recovered during a study of CD8 T cells in ankylosing spondylitis. Study results and caveats: Before this, some motif variants had been reported in reactive arthritis synovial fluid and blood. Seemingly distinctive of ankylosing spondylitis blood was a TCR beta motif formed by eight highly homologous variants.

In making TCR beta libraries, quantitative 5'-RACE with molecular barcodes was used. Each CDR3 protein gets one entry after TCRdb re-called the 5' RACE reads with MiXCR. The profile shows more than 30,000 distinct CDR3 sequences, about 11% of them singletons. Concerning this clonotype: The antigen remains undetermined.

This receptor was identified in a male donor with ankylosing spondylitis. Sequencing was done on a sample of synovial fluid, either unsorted or a sorted T cell fraction (not recorded which).

This chain's CDR3 is CASGSGAADRGFSDTQYF. DNA for the CDR3: TGTGCTAGTGGGTCTGGGGCCGCGGACAGGGGATTCTCAGATACGCAGTATTTT. The chain uses TRBV12-5 and TRBJ2-3; TRBD1 aligns across 9 bases. The CDR3 sequence is 18 residues long. CDR1 and CDR2 from the germline V gene are LGHNT and FRNRAP. The junction had 17 bases not matched to a gene; V was cut back by 6 bases and J by 4 bases.